One sample yielded the 20 T cell receptor beta chains listed below, sequenced in a study of cytomegalovirus exposure and HLA in healthy donors. The assay was immunoSEQ multiplex PCR, and TCRdb's table has in-frame clones only and misses some. The data contain approximately 150,000 clones, approximately 89% of them singletons. Sequencing was performed on PBMCs. The receptors were gathered from a man younger than 35 in good health and CMV-seropositive.

The CDR3 sequence: CASSPTVVREAFF. The CDR3 nucleotides are TGTGCCAGCAGCCCTACGGTCGTGCGCGAAGCTTTCTTT. V usage is TRBV7-9 and J usage is TRBJ1-1; unclear D gene. V dropped 5 bases and J dropped 8 bases, with 15 bases sitting between them. The CDR3 loop spans 13 amino acids. CDR1 is SEHNR and CDR2 is FQNEAQ in the germline V gene (reference sequence). Drawing the rest from reference TRBV7-9 and TRBJ1-1, the complete variable domain is DTGVSQNPRHKITKRGQNVTFRCDPISEHNRLYWYRQTLGQGPEFLTYFQNEAQLEKSRLLSDRFSAERPKGSFSTLEIQRTEQGDSAMYLCASSPTVVREAFFGQGTRLTVV.

The chain uses TRBV5-4 and TRBJ1-1; D is possibly TRBD1 (5 bases). V was cut by 5 bases and J by 3 bases, with 11 bases left in between. The CDR3 spans 13 residues. CDR1 and CDR2 from the germline V gene are SGHNT and YYREEE (reference sequence). CDR3 DNA: TGTGCCAGCAGGCGAGGAGGGGACACTGAAGCTTTCTTT. This gives the protein CASRRGGDTEAFF.

In regard to this clone: The same CDR3 is also encoded by other DNA sequences in this sample. CDR3 in DNA: TGTGCCAGCAGCTCCGGGACAGGGGGCGAGCAGTACTTC. Amino acid sequence: CASSSGTGGEQYF. V gene TRBV5-6 combines with J gene TRBJ2-7, with 11 bases identical to TRBD1. The length of the CDR3 is 13 residues. Germline CDR1 and CDR2: SGHDT and YYEEEE. V was pared by 3 bases and J by 6 bases, with 2 bases of the junction left unmatched.

The gene calls are TRBV5-8 and TRBJ2-3, with TRBD2 identical over 8 bases. This CDR3 has 14 residues. Germline CDR1 and CDR2: SGHTS and YDEGEE. V lost 3 bases to trimming and J lost 4 bases; unmatched junction nucleotides: 4. The CDR3 DNA sequence: TGTGCCAGCAGCTCCCACGGGGGGGCAGATACGCAGTATTTT. This translates into CASSSHGGADTQYF.

The CDR3 here is CASSQTSGRGAPSTDTQYF. CDR3 coding DNA: TGTGCCAGCAGCCAAACTAGCGGGAGGGGGGCCCCTAGCACAGATACGCAGTATTTT. The rearrangement joins TRBV4-2 to TRBJ2-3; 13 bases match TRBD2. With 2 bases clipped from V and 0 bases from J, the junction kept 8 bases outside the gene matches. Germline CDR1 is LGHNA and CDR2 is YNFKEQ. The CDR3 consists of 19 residues.

In nucleotides, the CDR3 is TGCGCCAGCAGCCACCAGGATCGTGAAGAGACCCAGTACTTC. Its protein product is CASSHQDREETQYF. J is TRBJ2-5 and V is TRBV5-1; D is unclear. The germline V and J ends were trimmed by 4 bases and 3 bases, with 13 bases remaining between them. This CDR3 has 14 amino acids. Germline lookup yields CDR1 SGHRS and CDR2 YFSETQ.

The chain joins TRBV4-2 to TRBJ2-7, with a weak D call TRBD1 (5 bases). The CDR3 spans 15 residues. Germline V CDR1 and CDR2: LGHNA, YNFKEQ. V dropped 0 bases and J dropped 5 bases, with 14 bases sitting between them. CDR3 in DNA: TGTGCCAGCAGCCAAGATGGGCGTGTAGGGGACGAGCAGTACTTC. This encodes CASSQDGRVGDEQYF.

The rearrangement uses TRBV6-4 and TRBJ1-1, with 8 bases aligning to TRBD1. Germline loops: CDR1 MRHNA, CDR2 SNTAGT. The CDR3 loop spans 15 amino acids. The V and J ends lost 2 bases and 3 bases, in that order; junction bases with no gene match: 5. CDR3: CASSDPGGAYTEAFF. The CDR3 DNA reads as TGTGCCAGCAGTGACCCAGGGGGCGCCTACACTGAAGCTTTCTTT.

The V call is TRBV4-2, the J call TRBJ2-1; tentative D call: TRBD2 (5 bases). V dropped 4 bases and J dropped 5 bases, with 24 bases sitting between them. Germline V gives CDR1 LGHNA, CDR2 YNFKEQ. The CDR3 runs to 18 residues. As DNA, the CDR3 is TGTGCCAGCAGCCCCTATCGTGGGCGGCGGGCCCTACACAATGAGCAGTTCTTC. It is translated as CASSPYRGRRALHNEQFF.

J is TRBJ2-1 and V is TRBV11-3; 9 nucleotides agree with TRBD1. Germline V CDR1 and CDR2: SGHNT, YENEEA. V trimming: 6 bases; J trimming: 7 bases; junction bases outside the gene matches: 10. The CDR3 totals 15 residues. Here the CDR3 reads CASSPNRGPRNEQFF. The CDR3 DNA follows: TGTGCCAGCAGTCCTAACAGGGGGCCCCGTAATGAGCAGTTCTTC.

V is TRBV9 and J is TRBJ2-1; 7 nucleotides line up with TRBD1. The germline gives CDR1 SGDLS, CDR2 YYNGEE. The CDR3 extends over 12 amino acids. The J segment lost 12 bases and the V segment lost 4 bases, leaving 7 bases of the junction unmatched. In DNA form, the CDR3 reads TGTGCCAGCAGCCCTGGGACAGAACTGCAGTTCTTC. Its translation: CASSPGTELQFF.

The chain joins TRBV5-1 to TRBJ2-2; 7 bases match TRBD2. Trimming removed 0 bases from V and 4 bases from J; junction bases left unmatched: 6. Germline values: CDR1 SGHRS, CDR2 YFSETQ. The CDR3 consists of 16 residues. CDR3 in amino acids: CASSLGTSAFTGELFF. The CDR3 DNA reads TGCGCCAGCAGCTTGGGGACTAGTGCATTCACCGGGGAGCTGTTTTTT.

V gene TRBV15 combines with J gene TRBJ1-5; D might be TRBD1 (6 bases). Deletions cut 0 bases from V and 5 bases from J, with 11 bases between. In germline, CDR1 is LNHNV, CDR2 YYDKDF (reference sequence). The CDR3 is 15 residues long. The chain's CDR3 is CATSRDPDSHQPQHF. The CDR3, as DNA: TGTGCCACCAGCAGAGATCCGGACAGTCATCAGCCCCAGCATTTT.

The genes are TRBV6-5 and TRBJ1-1, with D tentatively TRBD1 (5 bases). Trimming removed 5 bases at V and 4 bases at J, with 11 bases between. Per germline, CDR1 MNHEY and CDR2 SVGAGI. The CDR3 totals 13 residues. CDR3: CASSRTLGTEAFF. The DNA of the CDR3 is TGTGCCAGCAGTAGGACACTGGGCACTGAAGCTTTCTTT.

The V gene is TRBV7-8, the J gene TRBJ2-1, with TRBD2 matching over 7 bases. There are 14 residues in the CDR3. Trimming removed 7 bases from V and 8 bases from J; junction bases left unmatched: 11. Germline assignment: CDR1 SGHVS and CDR2 FQNEAQ. The CDR3 DNA reads as TGTGCCAGCAACGGAGCGGGAAGCAGGGATGAGCAGTTCTTC. Amino acids: CASNGAGSRDEQFF.

This clone was detected only a few times. The chain links TRBV7-9 to TRBJ1-1; D is undetermined. The CDR3 is 14 amino acids. Trimming pared 6 bases from V and 3 bases from J, leaving 14 bases between. In germline, CDR1 is SEHNR, CDR2 FQNEAQ (reference sequence). CDR3 nucleotides: TGTGCCAGCAGTTTCCCGAAAGCGGACACTGAAGCTTTCTTT. It yields the protein CASSFPKADTEAFF. Complete variable domain (other parts from reference TRBV7-9 and TRBJ1-1): DTGVSQNPRHKITKRGQNVTFRCDPISEHNRLYWYRQTLGQGPEFLTYFQNEAQLEKSRLLSDRFSAERPKGSFSTLEIQRTEQGDSAMYLCASSFPKADTEAFFGQGTRLTVV.

V and J are TRBV28 and TRBJ2-1; possibly TRBD1 for D (5 bases). The CDR3 loop spans 12 amino acids. In germline, CDR1 is MDHEN, CDR2 SYDVKM. The V end lost 7 bases, the J end lost 3 bases, and 7 bases lay between the germline ends. The CDR3 region is CASNRLYNEQFF. The CDR3, as DNA: TGTGCCAGCAACAGGCTCTACAATGAGCAGTTCTTC.

The chain employs TRBV11-2 and TRBJ2-3; a possible D gene is TRBD1 (5 bases). Per the germline V gene, CDR1 is SGHAT and CDR2 is FQNNGV. V was trimmed by 1 base and J by 6 bases, leaving 14 bases between them. The CDR3 length is 15 residues. CDR3 DNA sequence: TGTGCCAGCAGCTTAGGGCCACAGGAAGAGGATACGCAGTATTTT. Its translation is CASSLGPQEEDTQYF. Variable domain in full (rest from reference TRBV11-2 and TRBJ2-3): EAGVAQSPRYKIIEKRQSVAFWCNPISGHATLYWYQQILGQGPKLLIQFQNNGVVDDSQLPKDRFSAERLKGVDSTLKIQPAKLEDSAVYLCASSLGPQEEDTQYFGPGTRLTVL.

The genes are TRBV19 and TRBJ2-2, with unresolved D. The CDR3 covers 13 residues. Trimming took off 10 bases at V and 2 bases at J, with 11 bases between the two ends. CDR1 is LNHDA, CDR2 SQIVND, per germline (reference sequence). The CDR3 region is CATAAANTGELFF. CDR3 DNA sequence: TGTGCCACCGCGGCCGCAAACACCGGGGAGCTGTTTTTT. Together with reference TRBV19 and TRBJ2-2, the CDR3 gives the full variable domain: DGGITQSPKYLFRKEGQNVTLSCEQNLNHDAMYWYRQDPGQGLRLIYYSQIVNDFQKGDIAEGYSVSREKKESFPLTVTSAQKNPTAFYLCATAAANTGELFFGEGSRLTVL.

The genes are TRBV9 and TRBJ2-1, with 7 bases identical to TRBD2. Germline CDR1 is SGDLS and CDR2 is YYNGEE. The CDR3 spans 17 residues. V was clipped by 3 bases and J by 4 bases; unmatched bases: 13. Here the CDR3 reads CASSATPLGGNYNEQFF. CDR3 DNA: TGTGCCAGCAGCGCCACCCCCCTCGGGGGGAATTACAATGAGCAGTTCTTC.